What follows is one TCR beta chain and its context. What it binds is not known. Trimming cost V 5 bases and J 3 bases; bases outside gene matches: 8. The germline CDR1 and CDR2 sequences are SGHTA and FQGNSA. The CDR3 contains 15 residues. This specimen comes from a study of blood T cells in healthy people across ages. It was with a sample-barcoded 5' primer and a J-beta primer mix that a second PCR of roughly 7 to 12 cycles was run. Each cDNA molecule received a tag from a template-switch adaptor that had 12 random nucleotides. One entry per CDR3 protein, called by TCRdb with MiXCR from the 5' RACE reads. This sample has about 970,000 distinct CDR3 sequences, with roughly 50% found just once. Study-level findings and limits: The CMV status of each donor remained undetermined, and this could have confounded shifts in expanded clonotypes. Age brought a roughly linear fall in TCR beta diversity measured per million T cells. Comparison with aged donors showed that long-lived donors had more naive CD4+ cells and higher diversity.

The clonotype comes from a woman in her sixties or seventies in good health. Sample: blood. The genes are TRBV7-2 and TRBJ2-5; 8 nucleotides line up with TRBD1. CDR3 coding DNA: TGTGCCAGCAGCCCCACGTGGACAGGGAAAGAGACCCAGTACTTC. As protein: CASSPTWTGKETQYF.